This TCR beta chain was captured by sequencing in a study of blood T cell repertoires in COVID-19. The CDR3 consists of 16 residues. Germline values: CDR1 SGHAT, CDR2 FQNNGV. J gave up 3 bases and V 4 bases, and 9 bases lay outside the gene matches. This clone was picked up one time. Data came from immunoSEQ multiplex PCR; TCRdb stores just in-frame clones and leaves some out. The table shows 140,000 to 150,000 clones, with more than 80% occurring only once. Participant-given clinical history determined each cohort assignment. Material for sequencing was PBMCs or T cells enriched from blood (not recorded which). The receptor comes from a man aged 45-60 years who had recovered from COVID-19. V gene TRBV11-2 combines with J gene TRBJ2-1; 7 positions agree with TRBD2. The CDR3 protein is CASSSHGTTLYNEQFF. In DNA, the CDR3 is TGTGCCAGCAGCTCCCACGGGACTACACTCTACAATGAGCAGTTCTTC.